The 8 T cell receptor beta chains given below trace back to one sample, sequenced in a study of cytomegalovirus exposure and HLA in healthy donors (TCRdb year 2017). The library came from the immunoSEQ multiplex PCR assay. The multiplex PCR relied on a mix of 60 forward primers for TCR Vbeta segments and 13 reverse primers for TCR Jbeta segments. The clones in this table, taken by TCRdb from immuneACCESS, are in-frame only. Not every clone is retained; where verified, under half of the shortfall comes from an unresolved V gene, and the cause of the rest is unknown. The sample data list 150,000 to 200,000 clones, and roughly 80% of these were observed just once. Approximately 11% of the sample rests with the top ten. The sequenced sample consisted of PBMCs. The receptors derive from a man aged 45 to 65 in good health and CMV-seropositive.

The chain has TRBV11-1 and TRBJ2-7; TRBD2 agrees at 7 bases. J was trimmed by 6 bases and V by 4 bases; bases with no gene match: 6. CDR1 and CDR2 (germline): SGHAT, FQDESV (reference sequence). This CDR3 spans 13 amino acids. Here the CDR3 DNA reads TGTGCCAGCAGCTGGGGGGGATTCTCCGAGCAGTACTTC. This codes for CASSWGGFSEQYF.

In the case of this clone: One junction end disagrees with the germline gene, perhaps due to a read error. The V and J genes are TRBV27 and TRBJ2-1; 14 nucleotides line up with TRBD2. Germline CDR1 is MNHEY and CDR2 is SMNVEV (reference sequence). The CDR3 has 14 amino acids. CDR3 nucleotides: TGTGCCGTCCGACCCGGGACTAGCGGGAGTGAGTTGGTCTTC. This gives the protein CAVRPGTSGSELVF.

The CDR3: CAWTSPLSGRRYEQYF. DNA for the CDR3: TGTGCCTGGACCTCCCCCCTTAGCGGGAGAAGGTACGAGCAGTACTTC. The genes are TRBV30 and TRBJ2-7; the match to TRBD2 covers 9 bases. Germline V CDR1 and CDR2: GTSNPN, SVGIG (reference sequence). Trimming removed 4 bases from V and 4 bases from J; junction bases left unmatched: 14. This CDR3 has 16 amino acids.

The rearrangement links TRBV2 to TRBJ2-3, with 9 bases aligning to TRBD1. After removal of 6 bases from V and 6 bases from J, the junction contained 7 bases not matched to a gene. The CDR3 loop spans 14 amino acids. CDR1 and CDR2 from the germline V gene are SNHLY and FYNNEI. CDR3 residues: CASRSGTGSDTQYF. The CDR3 coding sequence is TGTGCCAGCAGATCCGGGACAGGGTCGGATACGCAGTATTTT.

The rearrangement joins TRBV5-8 to TRBJ2-5; D is undetermined. The CDR3 extends over 12 amino acids. V lost 0 bases to trimming and J lost 11 bases, with 11 bases between them. Per germline, CDR1 SGHTS and CDR2 YDEGEE. The CDR3 DNA is TGTGCCAGCAGCTTGGGGCCCCTGGAGCAGTACTTC. Translated, it gives CASSLGPLEQYF.

This rearrangement joins TRBV19 to TRBJ1-6; the match to TRBD1 covers 8 bases. V lost 0 bases to trimming and J lost 7 bases; unmatched junction nucleotides: 5. CDR3 length equals 16 residues. Germline CDR1 reads LNHDA; CDR2 reads SQIVND (reference sequence). The CDR3 loop is CASSIDQGARNSPLHF. The CDR3 DNA is TGTGCCAGTAGTATAGACCAGGGGGCCCGAAATTCACCCCTCCACTTT.

This clone was counted a single time. V gene TRBV18 combines with J gene TRBJ2-7, with TRBD1 as a possible D gene (5 bases). This CDR3 contains 13 residues. CDR1 and CDR2 (germline): KGHSH, LQKENI. With 3 bases removed from V and 3 bases from J, the gap between germline ends came to 9 bases. CDR3 sequence reads: CASSPTRDYEQYF. CDR3 coding DNA: TGTGCCAGCTCACCTACCAGGGACTACGAGCAGTACTTC. The full variable domain, its missing parts supplied by reference TRBV18 and TRBJ2-7, is NAGVMQNPRHLVRRRGQEARLRCSPMKGHSHVYWYRQLPEEGLKFMVYLQKENIIDESGMPKERFSAEFPKEGPSILRIQQVVRGDSAAYFCASSPTRDYEQYFGPGTRLTVT.

This clone has a single count. The chain joins TRBV19 to TRBJ2-1; D not certain. Trimming pared 3 bases from V and 7 bases from J, leaving 13 bases between. CDR3 length: 14 amino acids. Germline V gene sequence: CDR1 LNHDA, CDR2 SQIVND (reference sequence). Here the CDR3 reads CASSMAIASNEQFF. For the CDR3, the DNA is TGTGCCAGTAGTATGGCGATAGCAAGTAATGAGCAGTTCTTC.